This TCR beta chain was retrieved from a study of blood T cell repertoires in COVID-19. Study background: Specimens from acute and convalescent COVID-19 originated in the United States, Italy and Spain. PBMCs, B-cell-depleted T cells, or T cells provided the cDNA or gDNA that made up the material.

The CDR3 contains 13 residues. In germline, CDR1 is SGDLS, CDR2 YYNGEE. The V and J ends lost 4 bases and 4 bases respectively, with 11 bases between them. Original data processing: Scientists estimated how many nucleated cells there were by amplifying reference gene primers. Generated by immunoSEQ multiplex PCR, the TCRdb table keeps only in-frame clones and is missing some. V and J calls and clone size follow that table, whereas D and trimming were derived from the DNA. The table shows hundreds of thousands of clones, with more than 60% occurring only once. Source material: peripheral blood. This sequence was found in a woman aged 40 to 50 with active or convalescent COVID-19. The chain employs TRBV9 and TRBJ1-2; D ambiguous. This CDR3 is CASSSLLAYGYTF. CDR3 coding DNA: TGTGCCAGCAGCTCGCTTTTGGCCTATGGCTACACCTTC.